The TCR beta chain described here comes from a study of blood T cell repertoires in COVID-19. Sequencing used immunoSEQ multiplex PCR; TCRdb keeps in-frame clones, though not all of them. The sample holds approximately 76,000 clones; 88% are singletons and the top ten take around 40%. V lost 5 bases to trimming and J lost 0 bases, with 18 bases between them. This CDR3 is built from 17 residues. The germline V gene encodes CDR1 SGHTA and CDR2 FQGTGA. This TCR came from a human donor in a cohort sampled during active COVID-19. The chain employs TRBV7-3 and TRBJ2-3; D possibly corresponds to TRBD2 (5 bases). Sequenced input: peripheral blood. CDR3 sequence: CASSPGVSGTSTDTQYF. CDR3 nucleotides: TGTGCCAGCAGCCCTGGGGTCAGCGGAACTAGCACAGATACGCAGTATTTT.